Reported below is one TCR beta chain. TEMRA cells were enriched by FACS, while CD8+ and CD4+ T cells were obtained through a negative isolation that was performed magnetically. The entry originates in a study of CD8 T cells in Susac syndrome. For the study at large: At the time their blood was drawn, patients with Susac syndrome were either therapy-naive, on corticosteroids (with some of them also receiving intravenous immunoglobulin), or on intravenous immunoglobulin alone.

The CDR3 spans 13 residues. V was clipped by 6 bases and J by 5 bases, with 13 bases between them. Germline V lookup: CDR1 ENHRY, CDR2 SYGVKD. A quantity of roughly 0.5 to 1 ug RNA underwent reverse transcription using random hexamers. Amplification of TCR beta CDR3 was carried out by immunoSEQ multiplex PCR, which covered 54 Vbeta and 13 Jbeta segments. TCRdb analysed the immunoSEQ multiplex PCR reads with MiXCR anew, one entry per CDR3 protein. The data show 150,000 or so distinct CDR3 sequences, 85% to 95% seen once. Sequences were obtained from CD4+ T cells from PBMCs. The gene calls are TRBV10-3 and TRBJ2-5, with D unresolved. The receptor comes from a human donor with Susac syndrome. Here the CDR3 reads CAISLVGRETQYF. CDR3 DNA: TGTGCCATCAGCCTCGTCGGTAGGGAGACCCAGTACTTC.